This is a list of T cell receptor beta chains from one sample in a study of response to subunit inactivated influenza vaccine. MiXCR, applied by TCRdb to the RT-PCR reads, yields one record per CDR3 protein. The data contain 500,000 to 600,000 distinct CDR3 sequences, roughly 12% of them singletons. These data were also reused for a study on T cells expressing NK-cell markers.

The sample consisted of PBMCs from blood, taken on the day of vaccination. These receptor sequences come from a man aged 45-65 years who received an inactivated influenza vaccine. The CDR3 runs from the conserved cysteine through the conserved F or W. D genes are given only for firm matches. Clone sizes are given selectively: once, few, many, or a class where the clone is expanded.

>TRBJ1-4|TRBV25-1|NA|NA
TGTGCCAGACTTTTAAATGAAAAACTGTTTTTT
CARLLNEKLFF
>TRBJ2-7|TRBV12-3/TRBV12-4|many|NA
TGTGCCAGCAGCTTCGGTGCCTACGAGCAGTACTTC
CASSFGAYEQYF
>TRBJ2-7|TRBV15|NA|TRBD2
TGTGCCACCAGCAGAGATTTGGCTAGCGGGAGAAACGAGCAGTACTTC
CATSRDLASGRNEQYF
>TRBJ2-1|TRBV5-1|many|TRBD2
TGCGCCAGCAGCCCTTCTACCGGACTAGCGGGAGAGGCTCTGGGGGAGCAGTTCTTC
CASSPSTGLAGEALGEQFF
>TRBJ2-1|TRBV5-1|few|TRBD2
TGCGCCAGCAGCCCAGTAGCGGGAGTTTTCTACAATGAGCAGTTCTTC
CASSPVAGVFYNEQFF
>TRBJ1-1|TRBV10-3|few|TRBD1
TGTGCCATCAGGAGACAGGGGGACGCATTTATGAACACTGAAGCTTTCTTT
CAIRRQGDAFMNTEAFF
>TRBJ1-1|TRBV13|NA|NA
TGTGCCAGCAGCTTAAAGGGGAGTACTGAAGCTTTCTTT
CASSLKGSTEAFF
>TRBJ2-1|TRBV12-3/TRBV12-4|many|NA
TGTGCCAGCAGTTTACCTGGCACGAACAATGAGCAGTTCTTC
CASSLPGTNNEQFF
>TRBJ1-4|TRBV14|NA|NA
TGTGCCAGCAGCCTTCGACAGTACGAAAAACTGTTTTTT
CASSLRQYEKLFF
>TRBJ1-1|TRBV5-6|few|NA
TGTGCCAGCACCCGGCAGGGAGCCATGAACACTGAAGCTTTCTTT
CASTRQGAMNTEAFF
>TRBJ2-3|TRBV27|many|TRBD1
TGTGCCAGCAGTCACAGGGGTGCTTCAGATACGCAGTATTTT
CASSHRGASDTQYF
>TRBJ1-5|TRBV9|many|TRBD1
TGTGCCAGCAGCGATGGACAGGGGTTTGATCAGCCCCAGCATTTT
CASSDGQGFDQPQHF
>TRBJ2-3|TRBV20-1|NA|NA
TGCAGTGCTAGAGTTTTCAAAATCGGATCCCGCACAGATACGCAGTATTTT
CSARVFKIGSRTDTQYF
>TRBJ2-2|TRBV20-1|NA|NA
TGCTGTGCTAGAGTGGGGGGACGCCCGAACACCGGGGAGCTGTTTTTT
CCARVGGRPNTGELFF
>TRBJ2-3|TRBV7-2|NA|TRBD1
TGTGCCAGCAGCTTAGCTCTCCTCGGGACAGTCACAGATACGCAGTATTTT
CASSLALLGTVTDTQYF
>TRBJ2-1|TRBV5-1|few|NA
TGCGCCAGCAGCTTGGCCGACTACTCCTACAATGAGCAGTTCTTC
CASSLADYSYNEQFF
>TRBJ2-5|TRBV3-1|many|TRBD2
TGTGCCAGCAGCCTAATGACTAGCGCGGGAGAGACCCAGTACTTC
CASSLMTSAGETQYF
>TRBJ2-7|TRBV5-1|few|NA
TGCGCCAGCAGTTATCAGGACGGCTCCTACGAGCAGTACTTC
CASSYQDGSYEQYF
>TRBJ2-4|TRBV14|NA|NA
TGTGCCAGCAGCCAAGTCACGGAAAACATTCAGTACTTC
CASSQVTENIQYF
>TRBJ2-7|TRBV5-1|few|NA
TGCGCCAGCAGCTTGGTCGAACCCCCCGAGCAGTACTTC
CASSLVEPPEQYF
>TRBJ2-4|TRBV6-2/TRBV6-3|NA|TRBD2
TGTGCCAGCAGTCCGACTAGCGGGATGTTCCTAGCCAAAAACATTCAGTACTTC
CASSPTSGMFLAKNIQYF
>TRBJ2-3|TRBV11-1|NA|TRBD2
TGTGCCAGCAGCTTAGGACAGGTCCAGCGGGGGCCCACAGATACGCAGTATTTT
CASSLGQVQRGPTDTQYF
>TRBJ2-6|TRBV9|once|NA
TGTGCCAGCAGCGTAGATAGATATGGGGCCAACGTCCTGACTTTC
CASSVDRYGANVLTF
>TRBJ2-4|TRBV7-9|NA|TRBD1
TGTGCCAGCAGCTCGGACAGGGGTACCAAAAACATTCAGTACTTC
CASSSDRGTKNIQYF
>TRBJ2-7|TRBV15|NA|TRBD1
TGTGCCACCAGCAGAGCCAGGGGGCTTGAGCAGTACTTC
CATSRARGLEQYF
>TRBJ2-5|TRBV5-1|NA|NA
TGCGCCAGTCGGTTGGATCAAGAGACCCAGTACTTC
CASRLDQETQYF
>TRBJ2-3|TRBV9|few|TRBD1
TGTGCCAGCAGCTTCCCCCGGGACAGAGAGATTAATACGCAGTATTTT
CASSFPRDREINTQYF
>TRBJ1-3|TRBV7-6|few|NA
TGTGCCAGCAGCTTAGAAAAGGGCCGGAACACCATATATTTT
CASSLEKGRNTIYF
>TRBJ2-7|TRBV20-1|NA|NA
TGCAGTGTTCAACTCGGTATCCTGTGGTTGCAGTACTTC
CSVQLGILWLQYF
>TRBJ2-3|TRBV30|NA|NA
TGTGCCTGGAGCGACCCCGTACAGGTGGGCACAGATACGCAGTATTTT
CAWSDPVQVGTDTQYF
>TRBJ2-1|TRBV4-1|many|NA
TGCGCCAGCAGCCAAGAGCTAGCTAGTGAGCAGTTCTTC
CASSQELASEQFF
>TRBJ2-1|TRBV2|NA|NA
TGTGCCAGCAGGCCCCGACGGCTACTTAACCGCGATGAGCAGTTCTTC
CASRPRRLLNRDEQFF
>TRBJ2-3|TRBV20-1|few|TRBD1
TGCAGTGCTAGGCCGGGACAGACTTTCACAGATACGCAGTATTTT
CSARPGQTFTDTQYF
>TRBJ2-5|TRBV18|few|NA
TGTGCCAGCTCACCAGGACCCACTGAGACCCAGTACTTC
CASSPGPTETQYF
>TRBJ2-2|TRBV29-1|few|NA
TGCAGCGTTGCCGGAGGGGCCGGGGAGCTGTTTTTT
CSVAGGAGELFF
>TRBJ2-1|TRBV28|many|TRBD1
TGTGCCAGCAGTTTATGGACAGGGACAAATGAGCAGTTCTTC
CASSLWTGTNEQFF
>TRBJ2-3|TRBV7-3|many|TRBD2
TGTGCCAGCAGTAGCGGGAGTGGAACAGATACGCAGTATTTT
CASSSGSGTDTQYF
>TRBJ1-6|TRBV7-9|NA|NA
TGTGCCAGCAGCTCAGGGCCGGGTTCTAAGACTTCACCCCTCCACTTT
CASSSGPGSKTSPLHF
>TRBJ2-7|TRBV3-1|many|NA
TGTGCCAGCAGCACTAGGGACGGCGCCTACGAGCAGTACTTC
CASSTRDGAYEQYF
>TRBJ1-2|TRBV12-3/TRBV12-4|few|TRBD1
TGTGCCAGCACCCCTGGGACAGCAGCTGGCTACACCTTC
CASTPGTAAGYTF
>TRBJ2-3|TRBV4-2|NA|NA
TGTGCCAGCAGCCAAGTGGAGGGGCTTAACACAGATACGCAGTATTTT
CASSQVEGLNTDTQYF